The clone carrying this T cell receptor beta chain was seen just once. The antigen is not known. This specimen belongs to a study of cytomegalovirus exposure and HLA in healthy donors. This cohort consisted of healthy bone marrow donors. PCR involved 60 Vbeta and 13 Jbeta primers. The data were produced by immunoSEQ multiplex PCR, yet TCRdb's version contains in-frame clones alone and is incomplete. The sample has 85,000 to 100,000 clones, approximately 89% seen once. The CDR3 contains 17 residues. CDR1 and CDR2 (germline): KGHSH, LQKENI. V lost 2 bases to trimming and J lost 4 bases, with 17 bases between them. General study points: According to reports, the classifier identified cytomegalovirus status with high specificity and sensitivity.

Input material: PBMCs. The chain links TRBV18 to TRBJ1-4; D call uncertain. The receptor was derived from a man aged 25-45 years in good health and CMV-seropositive. CDR3 region: CASSPYPPGRVNEKLFF. The CDR3 bases are TGTGCCAGCTCACCATACCCTCCGGGGAGAGTTAATGAAAAACTGTTTTTT.